This is a list of T cell receptor beta chains from one sample in a study of T cells after yellow fever vaccination. TCRdb redid the calling of the 5' RACE reads with MiXCR, one entry per CDR3 protein. This sample carries 45,000 to 60,000 distinct CDR3 sequences, approximately 7% of them seen once, and the ten largest clones take 20% to 25%. This sample comprised CD8+ T cells not binding an NS4B(214-222) dextramer, sorted from PBMCs, obtained more than 35 days after the first yellow fever vaccination. The source is a man aged 18 to 29 who received the YFV17D yellow fever vaccine. The CDR3 runs from the conserved cysteine through the conserved F or W. A D gene is named only where the DNA matches it firmly. Clone size is not always given. Where it is, it says once, few, many or a class for expanded clones.

d_call: TRBD2; j_call: TRBJ2-5; v_call: TRBV9; clone_size: few; cdr3_aa: CASSAGGLAGQETQYF; cdr3_nt: TGTGCCAGCAGCGCGGGGGGACTAGCGGGGCAAGAGACCCAGTACTTC
d_call: TRBD1; j_call: TRBJ1-5; v_call: TRBV6-5; clone_size: many; cdr3_aa: CASSYPTTGEDNQPQHF; cdr3_nt: TGTGCCAGCAGTTACCCAACCACAGGGGAGGACAATCAGCCCCAGCATTTT
d_call: -; j_call: TRBJ1-2; v_call: TRBV7-3; clone_size: many; cdr3_aa: CASSPRGLEANYGYTF; cdr3_nt: TGTGCCAGCAGCCCCCGGGGGCTAGAGGCTAACTATGGCTACACCTTC
d_call: -; j_call: TRBJ2-7; v_call: TRBV29-1; clone_size: -; cdr3_aa: CSVIQGSYEQYF; cdr3_nt: TGCAGCGTTATACAGGGCTCCTACGAGCAGTACTTC
d_call: -; j_call: TRBJ2-2; v_call: TRBV4-3; clone_size: -; cdr3_aa: CATGDRQVLGKKGARELFF; cdr3_nt: TGCGCCACCGGGGATAGACAGGTCTTGGGCAAAAAAGGGGCCAGGGAGCTGTTTTTT
d_call: TRBD2; j_call: TRBJ2-1; v_call: TRBV27; clone_size: many; cdr3_aa: CASSPRTSGGASNEQFF; cdr3_nt: TGTGCCAGCAGTCCACGGACTAGCGGGGGGGCGAGCAATGAGCAGTTCTTC
d_call: -; j_call: TRBJ2-1; v_call: TRBV25-1; clone_size: many; cdr3_aa: CASSGANEQFF; cdr3_nt: TGTGCCAGCAGTGGGGCCAATGAGCAGTTCTTC
d_call: TRBD1; j_call: TRBJ1-2; v_call: TRBV12-5; clone_size: few; cdr3_aa: CASGPGGWVYGYTF; cdr3_nt: TGTGCTAGTGGTCCAGGGGGATGGGTCTATGGCTACACCTTC
d_call: -; j_call: TRBJ2-3; v_call: TRBV5-1; clone_size: many; cdr3_aa: CASSFRTWSETGTDTQYF; cdr3_nt: TGCGCCAGCAGCTTTAGGACCTGGAGCGAAACAGGCACAGATACGCAGTATTTT
d_call: -; j_call: TRBJ2-7; v_call: TRBV12-5; clone_size: few; cdr3_aa: CASGLGDTYEQYF; cdr3_nt: TGTGCTAGTGGTTTGGGCGATACCTACGAGCAGTACTTC
d_call: TRBD1; j_call: TRBJ2-4; v_call: TRBV12-3/TRBV12-4; clone_size: many; cdr3_aa: CASISGTGLAKNIQYF; cdr3_nt: TGTGCCAGCATCTCGGGGACAGGCCTAGCCAAAAACATTCAGTACTTC
d_call: -; j_call: TRBJ1-5; v_call: TRBV4-1; clone_size: many; cdr3_aa: CASSRQASSNQPQHF; cdr3_nt: TGCGCCAGCTCAAGACAGGCGTCAAGCAATCAGCCCCAGCATTTT
d_call: TRBD1; j_call: TRBJ2-7; v_call: TRBV7-6; clone_size: few; cdr3_aa: CASRHTGTGAGEQYF; cdr3_nt: TGTGCCAGCAGGCACACCGGGACAGGGGCTGGGGAGCAGTACTTC
d_call: -; j_call: TRBJ1-3; v_call: TRBV29-1; clone_size: few; cdr3_aa: CSVEDYQEGNTIYF; cdr3_nt: TGCAGCGTTGAAGATTATCAGGAGGGAAACACCATATATTTT
d_call: TRBD1; j_call: TRBJ2-5; v_call: TRBV12-3/TRBV12-4; clone_size: few; cdr3_aa: CASRGQGGPETQYF; cdr3_nt: TGTGCCAGCAGGGGACAGGGGGGGCCGGAGACCCAGTACTTC
d_call: -; j_call: TRBJ2-5; v_call: TRBV11-2; clone_size: many; cdr3_aa: CASSLEWSFQETQYF; cdr3_nt: TGTGCCAGCAGCTTAGAGTGGAGTTTCCAAGAGACCCAGTACTTC